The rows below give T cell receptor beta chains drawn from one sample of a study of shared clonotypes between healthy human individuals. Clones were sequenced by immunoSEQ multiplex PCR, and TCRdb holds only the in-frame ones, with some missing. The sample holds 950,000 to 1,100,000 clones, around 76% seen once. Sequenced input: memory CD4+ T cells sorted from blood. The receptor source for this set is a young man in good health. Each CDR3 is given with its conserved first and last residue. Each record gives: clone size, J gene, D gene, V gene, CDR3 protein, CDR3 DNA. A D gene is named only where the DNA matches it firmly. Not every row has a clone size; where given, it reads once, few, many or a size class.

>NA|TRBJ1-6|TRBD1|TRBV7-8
CASRPLGQDFSPLHF
TGTGCCAGCAGGCCTTTAGGACAGGACTTTTCACCCCTCCACTTT
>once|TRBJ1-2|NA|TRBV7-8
CASSSRQTNGYTF
TGTGCCAGCAGCTCGCGGCAGACTAATGGCTACACCTTC
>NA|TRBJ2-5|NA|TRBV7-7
CASSLQQEGTQYF
TGTGCTAGCAGCTTGCAGCAGGAGGGGACCCAGTACTTC
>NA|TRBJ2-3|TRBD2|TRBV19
CASTDRIAGRADTQYF
TGTGCCAGTACCGACCGGATAGCGGGGAGAGCAGATACGCAGTATTTT
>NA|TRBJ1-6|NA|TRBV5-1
CASSLAQANSPLHF
TGCGCCAGCAGCTTGGCTCAAGCTAATTCACCCCTCCACTTT
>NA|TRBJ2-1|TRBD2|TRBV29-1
CSVDREGLNEQFF
TGCAGCGTTGATCGGGAGGGCCTCAATGAGCAGTTCTTC
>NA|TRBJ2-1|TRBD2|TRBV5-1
CASRGLAYNEQFF
TGCGCCAGCAGAGGACTAGCATACAATGAGCAGTTCTTC
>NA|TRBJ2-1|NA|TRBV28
CASSSPIHNEQFF
TGTGCCAGCAGTTCCCCCATCCACAATGAGCAGTTCTTC
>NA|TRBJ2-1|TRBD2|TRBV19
CASSISELAVKDRNEQFF
TGTGCCAGTAGTATCTCTGAACTAGCGGTGAAAGATCGGAATGAGCAGTTCTTC
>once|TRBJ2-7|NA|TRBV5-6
CASSFRAVSYEQYF
TGTGCCAGCAGCTTTCGGGCGGTCTCCTACGAGCAGTACTTC
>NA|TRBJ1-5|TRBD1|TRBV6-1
CASSEALLDRNQPQHF
TGTGCCAGCAGTGAAGCGCTACTGGACAGGAACCAGCCCCAGCATTTT
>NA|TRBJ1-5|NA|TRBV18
CASSLGLDQPQHF
TGTGCCAGCTCACTTGGACTGGATCAGCCCCAGCATTTT
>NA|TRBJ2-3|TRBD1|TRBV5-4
CASSLGAAGGSTDTQYF
TGTGCCAGCAGCTTGGGGGCCGCAGGGGGCAGCACAGATACGCAGTATTTT
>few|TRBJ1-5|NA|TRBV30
CAWSVGGRSNQPQHF
TGTGCCTGGAGTGTAGGAGGGCGTAGCAATCAGCCCCAGCATTTT
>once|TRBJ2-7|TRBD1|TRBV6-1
CASSEQGADHEQYF
TGTGCCAGCAGTGAACAGGGGGCGGATCACGAGCAGTACTTC
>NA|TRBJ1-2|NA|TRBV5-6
CASSLVQPYGYTF
TGTGCCAGCAGCTTGGTCCAGCCCTATGGCTACACCTTC
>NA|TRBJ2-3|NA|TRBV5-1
CASTLGTRTDTQYF
TGCGCCAGCACCCTCGGGACCCGCACAGATACGCAGTATTTT
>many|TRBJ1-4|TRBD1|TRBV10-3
CAISGGTQGANEKLFF
TGTGCCATCAGTGGGGGCACCCAGGGGGCTAATGAAAAACTGTTTTTT
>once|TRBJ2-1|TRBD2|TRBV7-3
CASSPSGGGYNKQFF
TGTGCCAGCAGCCCAAGCGGGGGCGGTTACAATAAGCAGTTCTTC
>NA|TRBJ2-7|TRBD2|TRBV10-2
CASGGAGGEQYF
TGCGCCAGCGGGGGGGCGGGGGGCGAGCAGTACTTC
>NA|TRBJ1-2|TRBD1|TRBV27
CASSLHTGTGGGFYGYTF
TGTGCCAGCAGTTTGCATACCGGGACAGGGGGTGGCTTCTATGGCTACACCTTC
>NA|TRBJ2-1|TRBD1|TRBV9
CASSVTLGQPGNEQFF
TGTGCCAGCAGCGTCACCTTGGGACAGCCCGGGAATGAGCAGTTCTTC
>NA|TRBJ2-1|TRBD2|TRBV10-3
CAISSGGARAEQFF
TGTGCCATCAGTAGCGGGGGGGCCCGGGCCGAGCAGTTCTTC
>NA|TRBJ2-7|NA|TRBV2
CASTGNLQTYEQYF
TGTGCCAGCACTGGAAACTTACAGACCTACGAGCAGTACTTC
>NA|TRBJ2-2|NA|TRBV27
CASRRGQGSRNTGELFF
TGTGCCAGCAGGCGGGGGCAGGGCAGTCGGAACACCGGGGAGCTGTTTTTT
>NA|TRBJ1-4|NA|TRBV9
CASSPAGVGEKLFF
TGTGCCAGCAGCCCAGCGGGGGTAGGGGAAAAACTGTTTTTT
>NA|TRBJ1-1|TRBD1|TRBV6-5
CASSRPGQGAEAFF
TGTGCCAGCAGTAGACCGGGACAGGGGGCAGAAGCTTTCTTT
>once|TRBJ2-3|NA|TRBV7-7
CASSLGGYTDTQYF
TGTGCTAGCAGCTTAGGGGGGTACACAGATACGCAGTATTTT
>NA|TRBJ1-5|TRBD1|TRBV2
CASSGDRHSNQPQHF
TGTGCCAGCAGTGGGGACAGGCATAGCAATCAGCCCCAGCATTTT
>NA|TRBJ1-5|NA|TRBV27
CASGPRGLQRNQPQHF
TGTGCCAGCGGGCCCCGAGGTCTTCAGCGCAATCAGCCCCAGCATTTT
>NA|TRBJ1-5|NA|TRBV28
CASSLPPGRGWTGNQPQHF
TGTGCCAGCAGTTTACCCCCCGGGAGGGGATGGACGGGCAATCAGCCCCAGCATTTT
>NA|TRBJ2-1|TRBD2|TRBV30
CAWSVKRTSGTDEQFF
TGTGCCTGGAGCGTTAAGCGGACTAGCGGGACAGATGAGCAGTTCTTC
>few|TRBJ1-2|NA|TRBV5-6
CASSIDRYGYTF
TGTGCCAGCAGCATCGACAGGTATGGCTACACCTTC